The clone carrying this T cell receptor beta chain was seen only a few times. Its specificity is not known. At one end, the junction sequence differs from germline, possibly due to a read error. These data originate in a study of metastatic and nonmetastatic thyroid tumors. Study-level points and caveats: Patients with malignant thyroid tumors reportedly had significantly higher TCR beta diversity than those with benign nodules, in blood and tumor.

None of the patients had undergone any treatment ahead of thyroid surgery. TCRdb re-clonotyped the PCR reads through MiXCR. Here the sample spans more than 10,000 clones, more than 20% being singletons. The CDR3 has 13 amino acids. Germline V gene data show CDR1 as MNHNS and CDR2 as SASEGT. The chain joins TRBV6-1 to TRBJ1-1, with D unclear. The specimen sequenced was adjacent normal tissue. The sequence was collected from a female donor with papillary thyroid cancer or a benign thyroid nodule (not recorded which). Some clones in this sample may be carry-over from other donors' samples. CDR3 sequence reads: CASRRRTNTEDFF. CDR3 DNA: TGTGCCAGCAGACGACGGACGAACACTGAAGATTTCTTT.